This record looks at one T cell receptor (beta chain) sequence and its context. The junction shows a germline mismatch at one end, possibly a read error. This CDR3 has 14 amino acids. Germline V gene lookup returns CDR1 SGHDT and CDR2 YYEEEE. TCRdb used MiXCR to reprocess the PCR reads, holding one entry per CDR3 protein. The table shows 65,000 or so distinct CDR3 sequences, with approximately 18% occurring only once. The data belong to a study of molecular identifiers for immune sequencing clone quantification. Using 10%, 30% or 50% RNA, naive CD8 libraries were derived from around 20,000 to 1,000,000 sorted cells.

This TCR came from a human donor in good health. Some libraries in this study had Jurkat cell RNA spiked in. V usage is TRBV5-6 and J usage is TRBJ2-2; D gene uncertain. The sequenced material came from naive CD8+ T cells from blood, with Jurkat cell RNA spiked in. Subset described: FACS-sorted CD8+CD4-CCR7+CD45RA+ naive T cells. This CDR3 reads CASSLGQNPGELFF. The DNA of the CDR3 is TGTGCCAGCAGCTTGGGGCAGAACCCCGGGGAGCTGTTTTTT.